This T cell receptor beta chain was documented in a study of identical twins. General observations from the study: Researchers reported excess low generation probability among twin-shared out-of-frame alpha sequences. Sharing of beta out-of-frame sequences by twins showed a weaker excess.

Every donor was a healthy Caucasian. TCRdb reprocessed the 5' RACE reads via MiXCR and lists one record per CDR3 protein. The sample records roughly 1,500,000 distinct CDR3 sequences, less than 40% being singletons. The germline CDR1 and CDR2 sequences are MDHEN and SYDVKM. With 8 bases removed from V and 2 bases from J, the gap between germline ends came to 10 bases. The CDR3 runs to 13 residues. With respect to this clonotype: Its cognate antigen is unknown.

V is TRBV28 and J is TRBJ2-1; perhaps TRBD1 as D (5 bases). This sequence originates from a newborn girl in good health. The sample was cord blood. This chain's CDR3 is CASARVAYNEQFF. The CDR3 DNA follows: TGTGCCAGCGCCAGGGTGGCCTACAATGAGCAGTTCTTC.